These 27 T cell receptor beta chains were all obtained from the same sample, sequenced in a study of tumor and adjacent non-tumor tissue in lung cancer. The library came from three nested PCR rounds adapted from ARM-PCR protocols. TCRdb analysed the multiplex PCR reads with MiXCR anew, one entry per CDR3 protein. The table includes tens of thousands of distinct CDR3 sequences, about 63% detected once. RNA was extracted from bulk tissue without any cell sorting. More than 3 cm separated this lung sample from the edge of the tumor. Material: distant non-tumor lung tissue. The origin of the receptors is a man between 65 and 79 years old with non-small cell lung cancer.

Details on this clonotype: A read error is possible here, since a much larger clone lies one base away. The gene calls are TRBV12-3 or TRBV12-4 and TRBJ2-7, with 8 bases fitting TRBD1. The CDR3 consists of 15 residues. V shed 5 bases and J 2 bases; nucleotides not matched to a gene: 8. The CDR3 region is CASSARDRSPYEQYF. In DNA form, the CDR3 reads TGTGCCAGCAGTGCCCGGGACAGGAGCCCCTACGAGCAGTACTTC.

This clonotype has just a few counts. An end of the junction does not agree with germline; a read error may underlie this. V usage is TRBV4-1 and J usage is TRBJ2-3; 11 positions match TRBD2. The CDR3 consists of 18 residues. Germline values: CDR1 MGHRA, CDR2 YSYEKL. This CDR3 is CTSSQDLPTSGRPDTQYF. CDR3 sequence (DNA): TGCACCAGCAGCCAAGATCTCCCCACTAGCGGGAGACCAGATACGCAGTATTTT.

This clonotype was picked up many times. V is TRBV29-1 and J is TRBJ2-7; D assignment may be TRBD1 or TRBD2 (6 bases each). CDR1 and CDR2 from the germline V gene are SQVTM and ANQGSEA. The CDR3 has 13 amino acids. The V end lost 5 bases, the J end lost 3 bases, and 14 bases lay between the germline ends. The CDR3 DNA reads TGCAGCGTTCCTGGGGGGCCCCACTACGAGCAGTACTTC. Protein sequence: CSVPGGPHYEQYF.

The chain couples TRBV29-1 to TRBJ2-5; possible D gene TRBD1, 5 bases. Germline CDR1 is SQVTM and CDR2 is ANQGSEA. With 6 bases removed from V and 14 bases from J, the gap between germline ends came to 25 bases. The CDR3 length is 13 residues. The CDR3 region has the DNA TGCAGCGTAGCTGACAGTTACCAAGAGACCGATTACTTC. Its protein is CSVADSYQETDYF.

In this sample, this clonotype turned up many times. This chain uses TRBV20-1 with TRBJ1-2; maybe TRBD1 (5 bases). With 0 bases removed from V and 8 bases from J, the gap between germline ends came to 19 bases. Germline V gene lookup returns CDR1 DFQATT and CDR2 SNEGSKA (reference sequence). This CDR3 region has 15 residues. Here the CDR3 reads CSARDQRGLDSGYTF. CDR3 DNA sequence: TGCAGTGCTAGAGATCAGAGGGGCCTCGACTCAGGCTACACCTTC.

The genes are TRBV11-2 and TRBJ2-1; D might be TRBD2 (6 bases). Trimming took off 5 bases at V and 13 bases at J, with 27 bases between the two ends. The CDR3 contains 16 residues. Germline loops: CDR1 SGHAT, CDR2 FQNNGV. This chain's CDR3 is CASSPSTGGAPLEQFF. DNA for the CDR3: TGTGCCAGCAGCCCGTCCACTGGCGGGGCCCCACTTGAACAGTTCTTC. The whole variable domain, remainder taken from reference TRBV11-2 and TRBJ2-1, is EAGVAQSPRYKIIEKRQSVAFWCNPISGHATLYWYQQILGQGPKLLIQFQNNGVVDDSQLPKDRFSAERLKGVDSTLKIQPAKLEDSAVYLCASSPSTGGAPLEQFFGPGTRLTVL.

The V call is TRBV20-1, the J call TRBJ2-7; 8 bases fit TRBD1. TRBJ2-1 explains the end of the DNA better; the J call may be wrong. Germline CDR1 DFQATT, CDR2 SNEGSKA (reference sequence). The CDR3 covers 14 residues. CDR3 DNA: TGCAGTGCCACGCTGCAGGGGGCGCGATACGAGCAGTTCTTC. Protein: CSATLQGARYEQFF.

This clonotype was detected many times. The chain combines TRBV7-9 with TRBJ1-6; 8 nucleotides align to TRBD1. Germline assignment: CDR1 SEHNR and CDR2 FQNEAQ (reference sequence). The CDR3 covers 15 residues. V was pared by 1 base and J by 11 bases, with 7 bases of the junction left unmatched. In DNA form, the CDR3 reads TGTGCCAGCAGCTTAGGACAGGGGACTTTGACACCCCTCCACTTT. Encoded protein: CASSLGQGTLTPLHF.

Regarding this clonotype: This CDR3 fails to terminate in the conserved phenylalanine or tryptophan, so it likely reflects a read error. This sequence joins TRBV11-2 and TRBJ2-2; 7 bases match TRBD1. The length of the CDR3 is 13 residues. V gave up 10 bases and J gave up 5 bases; unmatched junction bases: 7. The germline gives CDR1 SGHAT, CDR2 FQNNGV. The CDR3 nucleotides are TGTGCCACCTGTCCACAGGGGACCGGGGAGCTGTTTATT. Translated: CATCPQGTGELFI.

The chain employs TRBV6-6 and TRBJ1-5, with TRBD1 as a possible D gene (5 bases). V lost 6 bases, J lost 3 bases, and 18 bases lay in between. The CDR3 has 16 amino acids. The germline V gene encodes CDR1 MNHNY and CDR2 SVGAGI (reference sequence). The CDR3 sequence: CASRGRERADNQPQHF. The CDR3, as DNA: TGTGCCAGCAGGGGCAGGGAACGAGCGGACAATCAGCCCCAGCATTTT.

The table lists this clonotype with many counts. This chain uses TRBV5-4 with TRBJ2-1; 9 positions agree with TRBD2. Germline CDR1 and CDR2: SGHNT and YYREEE (reference sequence). After removal of 0 bases from V and 9 bases from J, the junction contained 7 bases not matched to a gene. The CDR3 consists of 15 residues. CDR3 nucleotides: TGTGCCAGCAGCTTGGATTCCGGGACTAGCAGTGAGCAGTTCTTC. Translating it yields CASSLDSGTSSEQFF.

For this clonotype: This may be a read error, as it is one base from a much larger clone. The chain's CDR3 is CSARDPQTRIGTDTQYF. For the CDR3, the DNA is TGCAGTGCTAGAGACCCCCAAACCAGGATTGGGACAGATACGCAGTATTTT. This chain uses TRBV20-1 with TRBJ2-3; D ambiguous. From germline, CDR1 is DFQATT and CDR2 SNEGSKA (reference sequence). This CDR3 has 17 residues. The V gene lost 0 bases and the J gene lost 3 bases, with 19 bases spanning the gap.

This clonotype was counted at least ten times. The CDR3 region has the DNA TGTGCCAGCAGCCACCGGGGACGGATGAGTGAAAAACTGTTTTTT. Translation: CASSHRGRMSEKLFF. The chain links TRBV5-6 to TRBJ1-4, with a weak D call TRBD1 (5 bases). V was pared by 4 bases and J by 7 bases, with 17 bases between. CDR1 and CDR2 from the germline V gene are SGHDT and YYEEEE. The CDR3 is 15 amino acids.

This clonotype was counted ten times or more. The chain recombines TRBV6-2 or TRBV6-3 with TRBJ1-1; 7 bases map to TRBD1. The CDR3 sequence is 14 residues long. The V segment lost 6 bases and the J segment 2 bases; nucleotides outside the gene matches: 6. Germline V CDR1 and CDR2: MNHEY, SVGEGT. In nucleotides, the CDR3 is TGTGCCAGCAGACGGACAGGAGATAACACTGAAGCTTTCTTT. It yields the protein CASRRTGDNTEAFF.

A note on this clonotype: At one boundary the junction diverges from the germline segment, which might be a read error. The chain couples TRBV29-1 to TRBJ1-1, with D tentatively TRBD1 (5 bases). Looked up from germline, CDR1 is SQVTM and CDR2 is ANQGSEA. The CDR3 length is 11 residues. The CDR3 coding sequence is TGCAGCGCCAATCAGGACACCGAAGCTTTCTTT. Protein sequence: CSANQDTEAFF.

This clonotype was observed a single time. A much larger clone lies one base from this, so it may be a read error. This sequence joins TRBV5-6 and TRBJ1-5; 9 nucleotides line up with TRBD1. CDR3 length equals 16 residues. V was pared by 6 bases and J by 3 bases, with 10 bases of the junction left unmatched. Germline assignment: CDR1 SGHDT and CDR2 YYEEEE. The CDR3 here is CASNSNRGRHNQPQHF. Here the CDR3 DNA reads TGTGCCAGCAACTCTAACAGGGGGCGTCACAATCAGCCCCAGCATTTT.

A few counts support this clonotype. CDR3 sequence (DNA): TGTGCCACCAGCAGAGGTGGCCCGGCAGGGGTTCTCTCTGGGGCCAACGTCCTGACTTTC. Its translation is CATSRGGPAGVLSGANVLTF. The rearrangement joins TRBV15 to TRBJ2-6; maybe TRBD1 (6 bases). Germline values: CDR1 LNHNV, CDR2 YYDKDF (reference sequence). Trimming took 1 base from V and 0 from J, leaving 19 bases between them. The CDR3 is made up of 20 amino acids.

V is TRBV11-2 and J is TRBJ2-1; a weak D match, TRBD1 (5 bases). This CDR3 comprises 15 residues. With 5 bases removed from V and 0 bases from J, the gap between germline ends came to 11 bases. Germline values: CDR1 SGHAT, CDR2 FQNNGV. The CDR3 DNA is TGTGCCAGCAGCCGCTTTAGGGGCTCCTACAATGAGCAGTTCTTC. This gives the protein CASSRFRGSYNEQFF. Full variable domain (missing parts from reference TRBV11-2 and TRBJ2-1): EAGVAQSPRYKIIEKRQSVAFWCNPISGHATLYWYQQILGQGPKLLIQFQNNGVVDDSQLPKDRFSAERLKGVDSTLKIQPAKLEDSAVYLCASSRFRGSYNEQFFGPGTRLTVL.

The chain is built from TRBV6-1 and TRBJ1-1, with a possible D match to TRBD1 (5 bases). This CDR3 region has 17 residues. V dropped 10 bases and J dropped 2 bases, with 26 bases sitting between them. Per the germline V gene, CDR1 is MNHNS and CDR2 is SASEGT. The CDR3: CANRPALRGPSNTEAFF. Written as DNA, the CDR3 is TGTGCCAACAGGCCTGCCCTCCGAGGCCCCTCAAACACTGAAGCTTTCTTT.

This clonotype was counted many times. The CDR3 is CASSGGTSAIQETQYF. CDR3 in DNA: TGTGCCAGCAGCGGTGGGACTAGCGCGATCCAAGAGACCCAGTACTTC. The chain carries TRBV5-4 and TRBJ2-5; 10 nucleotides align to TRBD2. V gave up 4 bases and J gave up 1 base; unmatched junction bases: 7. This CDR3 contains 16 residues. Germline V lookup: CDR1 SGHNT, CDR2 YYREEE (reference sequence).

Worth noting for this clonotype: The CDR3 does not close with the conserved phenylalanine or tryptophan, likely indicating a read error. No DNA is shown, since the ends of the CDR3 on it are uncertain; the CDR3 is the one TCRdb lists. The chain recombines TRBV6-6 with TRBJ2-3; no DNA check was done on the table's D call, TRBD2. The CDR3 is made up of 11 amino acids, end residues included. From germline, CDR1 is MNHNY and CDR2 SVGAGI (reference sequence). The CDR3 sequence: CSSSYGLERHY.

This clonotype was counted a single time. CDR3 DNA: TGTGCCATCAAGGATAGGGGCTACAATGAGCAGTTCTTC. Translation: CAIKDRGYNEQFF. J is TRBJ2-1 and V is TRBV10-3, with a tentative D call TRBD1 (5 bases). CDR1 is ENHRY and CDR2 is SYGVKD in the germline V gene. This CDR3 is 13 amino acids long. Between the trimmed V and J ends, which lost 7 bases and 3 bases, there was a span of 10 bases.

As concerns this clonotype: This sequence may be a read error, since a much larger clone differs from it by one base. The gene calls are TRBV7-9 and TRBJ2-5; TRBD2 might be the D (6 bases). CDR3 length: 18 residues. V was trimmed by 4 bases and J by 0 bases, leaving 21 bases between them. From germline, CDR1 is SEHNR and CDR2 FQNEAQ (reference sequence). The CDR3 DNA reads as TGTGCCAGCAGCTCCGTTGGGTGCGTCGGGAGAGACCAAGAGACCCAGTACTTC. Translating gives CASSSVGCVGRDQETQYF. Full variable domain (outside the CDR3, taken from reference TRBV7-9 and TRBJ2-5): DTGVSQNPRHKITKRGQNVTFRCDPISEHNRLYWYRQTLGQGPEFLTYFQNEAQLEKSRLLSDRFSAERPKGSFSTLEIQRTEQGDSAMYLCASSSVGCVGRDQETQYFGPGTRLLVL.

This clonotype has only a few counts. This chain links TRBV30 with TRBJ2-4; D is perhaps TRBD2 (6 bases). The V and J ends lost 8 bases and 0 bases respectively, with 14 bases between them. CDR1 and CDR2 from the germline V gene are GTSNPN and SVGIG (reference sequence). The CDR3 loop spans 14 amino acids. The CDR3 DNA reads TGTGCCGGCAGTCAGGGACTAGCCAAAAACATTCAGTACTTC. Protein: CAGSQGLAKNIQYF.

Details on this clonotype: One end of the junction is discordant with germline, which a read error may explain. CDR3 sequence reads: CSVEEGDDTEALF. The CDR3 DNA reads as TGCAGCGTAGAGGAAGGGGACGACACTGAAGCTCTCTTT. V gene TRBV29-1 combines with J gene TRBJ1-1, with D possibly being TRBD1 (5 bases). This CDR3 comprises 13 residues. CDR1 is SQVTM and CDR2 is ANQGSEA in the germline V gene.

This clonotype has a handful of counts. This sequence joins TRBV14 and TRBJ1-1; D gene ambiguous. Germline V gives CDR1 SGHDN, CDR2 FVKESK. Trimming took off 0 bases at V and 2 bases at J, with 4 bases between the two ends. CDR3 size: 13 residues. The CDR3 coding sequence is TGTGCCAGCAGCCAAGATCTTAACACTGAAGCTTTCTTT. This sequence encodes CASSQDLNTEAFF.

In regard to this clonotype: The conserved phenylalanine or tryptophan normally closing the CDR3 is absent here, so this likely arose from a read error. The chain's CDR3 is CVSSFAGEGTQYI. The CDR3 DNA is TGTGTCAGCAGCTTCGCTGGGGAGGGGACCCAGTACATC. The J gene is TRBJ2-5, the V gene TRBV11-2; 7 bases map to TRBD2. Germline V CDR1 and CDR2: SGHAT, FQNNGV. This CDR3 comprises 13 residues.